The 22 T cell receptor beta chains reported below all come from one sample, sequenced in a study of shared clonotypes between healthy human individuals. Libraries were prepared by immunoSEQ multiplex PCR; TCRdb keeps only in-frame clonotypes and omits some of them. Of 900,000 to 1,200,000 clones in the sample, 75% to 80% are singletons; the top ten hold roughly 0.65%. Sequenced: memory CD4+ T cells from PBMCs. Subset indicated: CD45RA-negative fraction. The receptors stem from a man aged 18 to 30 in good health. Some clones in this sample may be carry-over from other donors' samples.

The chain joins TRBV6-6 to TRBJ1-3; D unresolved. CDR1 is MNHNY and CDR2 is SVGAGI in the germline V gene (reference sequence). V was trimmed by 6 bases and J by 0 bases, leaving 9 bases between them. CDR3 length equals 14 residues. Here the CDR3 DNA reads TGTGCCAGCAGCTCTTCGGGCTCTGGAAACACCATATATTTT. Translated: CASSSSGSGNTIYF.

The chain employs TRBV9 and TRBJ2-1, with TRBD2 identical over 7 bases. CDR3 length equals 14 residues. CDR1 and CDR2 (germline): SGDLS, YYNGEE. With 5 bases clipped from V and 5 bases from J, the junction kept 7 bases outside the gene matches. The CDR3 sequence: CASSVGTTNNEQFF. CDR3 bases: TGTGCCAGCAGTGTCGGGACTACAAACAATGAGCAGTTCTTC.

This rearrangement joins TRBV5-1 to TRBJ2-7, with TRBD1 matching 7 bases. Looked up from germline, CDR1 is SGHRS and CDR2 is YFSETQ. The CDR3 length is 14 residues. The V gene end was trimmed by 3 bases and the J gene end by 2 bases; junction bases not matched to a gene: 5. This CDR3 is CASSWQGQPYEQYF. CDR3 bases: TGCGCCAGCAGCTGGCAGGGACAGCCCTACGAGCAGTACTTC.

This clone was seen just once. CDR3: CASRLSGRGDTQYF. The CDR3 DNA follows: TGTGCCAGCAGACTGAGCGGGAGAGGAGATACGCAGTATTTT. The chain carries TRBV28 and TRBJ2-3; 8 bases agree with TRBD2. The CDR3 consists of 14 residues. The J segment lost 5 bases and the V segment lost 6 bases, leaving 7 bases of the junction unmatched. Germline V lookup: CDR1 MDHEN, CDR2 SYDVKM.

Only a few counts were recorded for this clone. This may arise from a read error, as a much more abundant clone is one base away. Written as DNA, the CDR3 is TGTGCCTGGGGGCAGGGAGGTGATACGCGGTATTTT. This gives the protein CAWGQGGDTRYF. J is TRBJ2-3 and V is TRBV30; tentatively, D is TRBD2 (6 bases). The CDR3 sequence is 12 residues long. Looked up from germline, CDR1 is GTSNPN and CDR2 is SVGIG (reference sequence).

The chain is built from TRBV4-3 and TRBJ2-5; the D gene is possibly TRBD2 (5 bases). The V gene's germline CDR1 is LGHNA and CDR2 YSLEER. V was clipped by 4 bases and J by 5 bases, with 11 bases between them. There are 13 residues in the CDR3. The CDR3 sequence is CASSRGSEETQYF. The CDR3 coding sequence is TGCGCCAGCAGCCGGGGTAGCGAGGAGACCCAGTACTTC.

The table lists this clone with a few counts. The gene calls are TRBV5-6 and TRBJ1-5; weak D call: TRBD1 (6 bases). This CDR3 spans 15 amino acids. Germline lookup yields CDR1 SGHDT and CDR2 YYEEEE. V gave up 4 bases and J gave up 7 bases, with 18 bases separating them. CDR3 DNA: TGTGCCAGCAGCCTCCCGCAGGGGCAGGGCCAGCCCCAGCATTTT. This translates into CASSLPQGQGQPQHF.

This chain joins TRBV5-5 and TRBJ2-4; possibly TRBD2 for D (5 bases). V lost 1 base and J 8 bases, leaving 13 bases between the germline ends. The CDR3 sequence is 14 residues long. The germline V gene encodes CDR1 SGHKS and CDR2 YYEKEE (reference sequence). CDR3 region: CASSLRDTSYIQYF. CDR3 DNA: TGTGCCAGCAGCTTGCGGGATACGTCGTACATTCAGTACTTC.

V is TRBV6-5 and J is TRBJ2-5; 7 nucleotides match TRBD2. The J call may be mistaken, given a closer DNA end match to TRBJ2-7. The CDR3 has 14 residues. Germline loops: CDR1 MNHEY, CDR2 SVGAGI. The CDR3, as DNA: TGTGCCAGCAGTCAAGCGGGGAGAGCCTACGAGCAGTACTTC. Protein product: CASSQAGRAYEQYF.

The chain uses TRBV19 and TRBJ2-2, with 7 bases that match TRBD2. CDR1 is LNHDA, CDR2 SQIVND, per germline (reference sequence). The V gene end was trimmed by 2 bases and the J gene end by 10 bases; junction bases not matched to a gene: 10. The CDR3 is 15 residues long. This CDR3 is CASSIPLAATPELFF. In nucleotides, the CDR3 is TGTGCCAGTAGTATACCGCTAGCGGCTACCCCGGAGCTGTTTTTT.

The V and J genes are TRBV27 and TRBJ1-1; D ambiguous. The germline V gene has CDR1 MNHEY and CDR2 SMNVEV (reference sequence). Trimming took off 5 bases at V and 2 bases at J, with 9 bases between the two ends. The CDR3 length is 13 residues. The CDR3, as DNA: TGTGCCAGCAGTCCGCCCGGCAACACTGAAGCTTTCTTT. Amino acids: CASSPPGNTEAFF.

The chain has TRBV15 and TRBJ2-1, with 14 bases fitting TRBD2. Germline-derived CDR1 and CDR2 are LNHNV and YYDKDF (reference sequence). Trimming removed 1 base from V and 7 bases from J; junction bases left unmatched: 3. The CDR3 consists of 16 residues. This CDR3 reads CATSRGTSGRKNEQFF. The CDR3 region has the DNA TGTGCCACCAGCAGAGGGACTAGCGGGAGGAAGAATGAGCAGTTCTTC.

This chain joins TRBV30 and TRBJ1-4; 10 bases match TRBD1. The trim removed 3 bases at V and 8 bases at J, leaving 6 bases unmatched. The CDR3 runs 14 residues. Looked up from germline, CDR1 is GTSNPN and CDR2 is SVGIG (reference sequence). The DNA for the CDR3 is TGTGCCTGGAGGTCCCGGGACAGGGGAGAAAAACTGTTTTTT. Residues: CAWRSRDRGEKLFF. The complete variable domain, with remaining parts taken from reference TRBV30 and TRBJ1-4, reads SQTIHQWPATLVQPVGSPLSLECTVEGTSNPNLYWYRQAAGRGLQLLFYSVGIGQISSEVPQNLSASRPQDRQFILSSKKLLLSDSGFYLCAWRSRDRGEKLFFGSGTQLSVL.

This chain connects TRBV7-3 to TRBJ1-2, with TRBD1 matching over 9 bases. The junction had 8 bases not matched to a gene; V was cut back by 5 bases and J by 4 bases. The CDR3 is 15 residues long. From germline, CDR1 is SGHTA and CDR2 FQGTGA. Here the CDR3 DNA reads TGTGCCAGCAGCCCGACCAGGACAGGGGTCTATGGCTACACCTTC. Its protein product is CASSPTRTGVYGYTF.

V and J are TRBV9 and TRBJ2-1; 9 bases align to TRBD1. Trimming removed 3 bases from V and 5 bases from J; junction bases left unmatched: 3. Germline V lookup: CDR1 SGDLS, CDR2 YYNGEE. The CDR3 has 14 residues. The CDR3 DNA sequence: TGTGCCAGCAGCGCTGGACAGGGGAACAATGAGCAGTTCTTC. As protein: CASSAGQGNNEQFF.

J is TRBJ2-5 and V is TRBV6-5, with unresolved D. The CDR3 length is 12 residues. V shed 6 bases and J shed 4 bases, with 9 bases lying between them. Germline values: CDR1 MNHEY, CDR2 SVGAGI. Here the CDR3 DNA reads TGTGCCAGCAGGGCCAAGGGAGAGACCCAGTACTTC. Translated, it gives CASRAKGETQYF.

The J gene is TRBJ2-1, the V gene TRBV6-4; 11 positions match TRBD2. CDR1 and CDR2 (germline): MRHNA, SNTAGT. V shed 5 bases, J shed 9 bases, and the junction held 9 bases outside the gene matches. The CDR3 spans 15 residues. CDR3 residues: CASSQTSGSVGEQFF. Written as DNA, the CDR3 is TGTGCCAGCAGTCAAACTAGCGGGAGCGTAGGTGAGCAGTTCTTC.

This chain uses TRBV6-1 with TRBJ2-2; 14 nucleotides align to TRBD2. Germline CDR1 is MNHNS and CDR2 is SASEGT. The CDR3 length is 19 residues. Trimming removed 3 bases from V and 4 bases from J; junction bases left unmatched: 10. In DNA, the CDR3 is TGTGCCAGCAGTGACTGGACTAGCGGGAGGCTCCTGGGCACCGGGGAGCTGTTTTTT. The encoded protein is CASSDWTSGRLLGTGELFF.

The V gene is TRBV30, the J gene TRBJ1-2; D ambiguous. The germline V and J ends were trimmed by 3 bases and 8 bases, with 13 bases remaining between them. This CDR3 has 12 residues. Looked up from germline, CDR1 is GTSNPN and CDR2 is SVGIG (reference sequence). The CDR3, as DNA: TGTGCCTGGAGCAGGCCGAGGTTAGGCTACACCTTC. Its protein product is CAWSRPRLGYTF.

The CDR3 reads CASSLLGGAPNTEAFF. CDR3 DNA: TGTGCCAGCAGCTTATTAGGCGGGGCTCCGAACACTGAAGCTTTCTTT. V usage is TRBV7-9 and J usage is TRBJ1-1; perhaps TRBD1 as D (5 bases). Deletions cut 2 bases from V and 1 base from J, with 14 bases between. This CDR3 is built from 16 residues. Germline assignment: CDR1 SEHNR and CDR2 FQNEAQ (reference sequence).

The chain links TRBV10-3 to TRBJ1-1; D uncertain. This CDR3 contains 13 residues. Germline V gives CDR1 ENHRY, CDR2 SYGVKD. The V and J ends lost 5 bases and 1 base respectively, with 8 bases between them. Here the CDR3 DNA reads TGTGCCATCAGTTCGGACGGGAACACTGAAGCTTTCTTT. Its translation: CAISSDGNTEAFF.

The rearrangement links TRBV4-1 to TRBJ2-1; D gene unclear. The CDR3 is made up of 12 amino acids. The germline V gene has CDR1 MGHRA and CDR2 YSYEKL. The V end was cut by 2 bases, the J end by 11 bases, with 10 bases between. CDR3 nucleotide sequence: TGCGCCAGCAGCCAATCCCGCCAGCAGCAGTTCTTC. It translates to CASSQSRQQQFF.